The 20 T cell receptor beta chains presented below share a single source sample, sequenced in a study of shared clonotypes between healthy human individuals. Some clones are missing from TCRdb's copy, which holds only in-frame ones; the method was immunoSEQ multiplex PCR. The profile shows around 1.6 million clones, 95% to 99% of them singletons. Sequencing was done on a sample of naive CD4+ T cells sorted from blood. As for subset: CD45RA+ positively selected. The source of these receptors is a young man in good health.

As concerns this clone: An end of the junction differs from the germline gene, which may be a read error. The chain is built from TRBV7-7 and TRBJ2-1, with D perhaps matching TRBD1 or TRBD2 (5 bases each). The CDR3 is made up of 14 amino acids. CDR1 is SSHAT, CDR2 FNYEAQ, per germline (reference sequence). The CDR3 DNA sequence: TGTGCTAGCAGCCCCGGGACGAGAGACATCGAGCAGTTCTTC. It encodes CASSPGTRDIEQFF.

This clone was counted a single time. This chain's CDR3 is CASSSPFRGQTYNEQFF. CDR3 DNA sequence: TGTGCCAGCAGCTCACCATTTAGGGGGCAGACCTACAATGAGCAGTTCTTC. The V and J genes are TRBV11-2 and TRBJ2-1; the match to TRBD1 covers 7 bases. V trimming: 4 bases; J trimming: 2 bases; junction bases outside the gene matches: 11. CDR3 length: 17 residues. Germline-derived CDR1 and CDR2 are SGHAT and FQNNGV.

CDR3 amino acids: CASSVTASGRLHEQYF. DNA of the CDR3: TGTGCCAGCAGTGTAACGGCTAGCGGGAGATTACACGAGCAGTACTTC. The genes are TRBV2 and TRBJ2-7, with TRBD2 identical over 10 bases. The CDR3 length is 16 residues. Germline values: CDR1 SNHLY, CDR2 FYNNEI. The junction had 11 bases not matched to a gene; V was cut back by 4 bases and J by 5 bases.

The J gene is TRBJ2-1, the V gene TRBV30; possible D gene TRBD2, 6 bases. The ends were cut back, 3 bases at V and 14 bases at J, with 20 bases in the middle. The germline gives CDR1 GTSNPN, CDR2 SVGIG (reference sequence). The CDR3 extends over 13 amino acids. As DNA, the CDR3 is TGTGCCTGGAGCTTCCAAGTCGGGGGACTGGAGTTCTTC. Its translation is CAWSFQVGGLEFF.

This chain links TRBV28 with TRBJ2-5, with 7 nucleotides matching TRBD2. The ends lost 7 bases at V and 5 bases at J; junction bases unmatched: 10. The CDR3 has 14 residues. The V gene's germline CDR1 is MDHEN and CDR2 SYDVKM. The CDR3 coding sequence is TGTGCCAGCAATGGAGGGAGGGCTCGGGAGACCCAGTACTTC. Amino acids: CASNGGRARETQYF.

The CDR3 coding sequence is TGTGCCTGGAATTACGGACCCGCAGCTTTCTTT. Its translation is CAWNYGPAAFF. The chain uses TRBV30 and TRBJ1-1; D unclear. Trimming removed 4 bases from V and 10 bases from J, with 13 bases in between. The CDR3 is made up of 11 amino acids. The V gene's germline CDR1 is GTSNPN and CDR2 SVGIG (reference sequence). Together with reference TRBV30 and TRBJ1-1, the CDR3 gives the full variable domain: SQTIHQWPATLVQPVGSPLSLECTVEGTSNPNLYWYRQAAGRGLQLLFYSVGIGQISSEVPQNLSASRPQDRQFILSSKKLLLSDSGFYLCAWNYGPAAFFGQGTRLTVV.

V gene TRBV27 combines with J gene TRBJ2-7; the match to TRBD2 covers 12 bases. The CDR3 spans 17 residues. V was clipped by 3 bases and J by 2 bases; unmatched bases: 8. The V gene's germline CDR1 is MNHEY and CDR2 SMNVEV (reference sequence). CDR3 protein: CASSLQPGTSGPYEQYF. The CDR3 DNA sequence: TGTGCCAGCAGTTTGCAACCCGGGACTAGCGGGCCCTACGAGCAGTACTTC.

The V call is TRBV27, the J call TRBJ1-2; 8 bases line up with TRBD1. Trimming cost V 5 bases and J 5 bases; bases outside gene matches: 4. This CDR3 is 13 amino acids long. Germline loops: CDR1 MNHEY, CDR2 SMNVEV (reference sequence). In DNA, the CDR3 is TGTGCCAGCAGTCGCAGACAGGGGTATGGCTACACCTTC. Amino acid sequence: CASSRRQGYGYTF.

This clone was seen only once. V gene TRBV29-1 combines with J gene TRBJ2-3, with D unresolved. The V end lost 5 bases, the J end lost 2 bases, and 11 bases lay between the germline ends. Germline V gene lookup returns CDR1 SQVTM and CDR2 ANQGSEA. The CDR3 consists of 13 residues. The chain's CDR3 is CSVRLALTDTQYF. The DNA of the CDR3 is TGCAGCGTTAGACTCGCGCTCACAGATACGCAGTATTTT.

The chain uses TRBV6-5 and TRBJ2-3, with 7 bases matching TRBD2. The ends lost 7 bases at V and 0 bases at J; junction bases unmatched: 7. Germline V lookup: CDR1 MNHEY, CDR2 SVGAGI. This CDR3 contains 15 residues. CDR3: CASTRRLASTDTQYF. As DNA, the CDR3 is TGTGCCAGCACCCGACGACTAGCTAGCACAGATACGCAGTATTTT.

The CDR3 sequence is CASSRSGAHSYEQYF. In DNA form, the CDR3 reads TGCGCCAGCAGCCGTAGCGGGGCTCACTCCTACGAGCAGTACTTC. The gene calls are TRBV5-1 and TRBJ2-7; 8 positions match TRBD2. This CDR3 is 15 amino acids long. J gave up 0 bases and V 4 bases, and 6 bases lay outside the gene matches. In germline, CDR1 is SGHRS, CDR2 YFSETQ.

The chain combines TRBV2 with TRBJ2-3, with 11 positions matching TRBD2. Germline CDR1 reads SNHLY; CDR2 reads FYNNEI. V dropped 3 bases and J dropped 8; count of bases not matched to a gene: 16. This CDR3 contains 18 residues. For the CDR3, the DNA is TGTGCCAGCAGTGAGCAACTAGCGGGAGTATCTAGCCTAGTTACGCAGTATTTT. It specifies CASSEQLAGVSSLVTQYF.

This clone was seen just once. The CDR3 DNA sequence: TGTGCCAGCAGACTCGGGACAGTAGACATTCAGTACTTC. As protein: CASRLGTVDIQYF. This chain links TRBV6-6 with TRBJ2-4, with TRBD1 identical over 7 bases. Germline lookup yields CDR1 MNHNY and CDR2 SVGAGI (reference sequence). The V gene end was trimmed by 6 bases and the J gene end by 8 bases; junction bases not matched to a gene: 7. This CDR3 spans 13 amino acids.

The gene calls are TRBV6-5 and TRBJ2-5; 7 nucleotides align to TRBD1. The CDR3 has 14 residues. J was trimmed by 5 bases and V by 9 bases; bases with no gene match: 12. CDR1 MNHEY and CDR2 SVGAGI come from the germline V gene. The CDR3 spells CARTRDRPRETQYF. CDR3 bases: TGTGCCAGAACTAGGGACAGACCCCGGGAGACCCAGTACTTC.

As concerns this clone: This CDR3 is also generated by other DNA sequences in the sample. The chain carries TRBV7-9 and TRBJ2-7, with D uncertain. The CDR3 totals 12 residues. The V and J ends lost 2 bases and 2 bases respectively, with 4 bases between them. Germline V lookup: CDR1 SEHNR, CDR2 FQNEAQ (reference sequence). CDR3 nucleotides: TGTGCCAGCAGCTTAAGGACCTACGAGCAGTACTTC. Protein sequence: CASSLRTYEQYF.

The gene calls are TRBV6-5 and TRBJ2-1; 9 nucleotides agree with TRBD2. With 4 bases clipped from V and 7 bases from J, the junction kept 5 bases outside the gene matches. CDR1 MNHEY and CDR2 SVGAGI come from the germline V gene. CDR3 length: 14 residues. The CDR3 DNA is TGTGCCAGCAGTTCCGTAGCGGGAGTAAATGAGCAGTTCTTC. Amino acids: CASSSVAGVNEQFF.

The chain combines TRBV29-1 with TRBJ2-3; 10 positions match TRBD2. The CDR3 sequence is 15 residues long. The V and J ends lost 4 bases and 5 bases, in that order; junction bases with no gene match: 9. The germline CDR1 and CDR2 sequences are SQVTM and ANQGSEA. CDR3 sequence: CSVVELAGARDTQYF. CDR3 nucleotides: TGCAGCGTTGTGGAGCTAGCGGGAGCAAGAGATACGCAGTATTTT.

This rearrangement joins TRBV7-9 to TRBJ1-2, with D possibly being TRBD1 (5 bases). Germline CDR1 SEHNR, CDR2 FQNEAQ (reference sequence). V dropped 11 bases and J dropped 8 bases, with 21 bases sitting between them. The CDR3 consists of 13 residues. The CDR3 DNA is TGTGCCTGCTCTCGGGGCCAGGGTATAGGCTACACCTTC. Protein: CACSRGQGIGYTF.

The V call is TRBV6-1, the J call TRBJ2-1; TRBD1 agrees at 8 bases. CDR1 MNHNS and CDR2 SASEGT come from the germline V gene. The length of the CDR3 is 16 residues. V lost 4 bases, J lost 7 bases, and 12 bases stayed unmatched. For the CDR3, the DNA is TGTGCCAGCAGTGCGCCGGGACAGGTTCTAGTTAATGAGCAGTTCTTC. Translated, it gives CASSAPGQVLVNEQFF.

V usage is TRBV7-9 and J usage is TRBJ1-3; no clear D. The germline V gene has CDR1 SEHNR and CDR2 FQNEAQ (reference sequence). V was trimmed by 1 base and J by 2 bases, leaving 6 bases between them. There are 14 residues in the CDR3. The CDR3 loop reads CASSLVGTGNTIYF. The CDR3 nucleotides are TGTGCCAGCAGCTTAGTAGGGACTGGAAACACCATATATTTT.